This TCR beta chain was captured in a study of T cell responses to AZD1222 COVID-19 vaccine. Some clones are missing from TCRdb's copy, which holds only in-frame ones; the method was immunoSEQ multiplex PCR. This table holds 100,000 to 150,000 clones, about 88% found once. This clone was observed once. Its antigen is as yet unknown. Study-level results: Repertoires were sampled only after the peak T cell response. Mostly white British, mostly female donors; authors suggested clonal diversity may be underestimated. The study found Spike-specific TCR breadth and depth rose after two AZD1222 doses. Just a handful of people given AZD1222 tested seropositive at baseline.

The specimen was peripheral blood, collected on day 0 of AZD1222 vaccination. The sequence derives from an adult in good health.

The DNA of the CDR3 is TGTGCCAGTAGTATCGCGGGACACCTCACCGGGGAGCTGTTTTTT. This sequence encodes CASSIAGHLTGELFF. The chain recombines TRBV19 with TRBJ2-2, with D possibly being TRBD1 or TRBD2 (6 bases each). Trimming left V 3 bases short and J 4 bases short, with 12 bases between. The CDR3 extends over 15 amino acids. Germline loops: CDR1 LNHDA, CDR2 SQIVND (reference sequence).